This T cell receptor (beta chain) was identified in a study of cytomegalovirus exposure and HLA in healthy donors. A multiplex PCR was run with 60 Vbeta primers and 13 Jbeta primers. Assay: immunoSEQ multiplex PCR; the TCRdb copy retains only in-frame clones and omits some. This sample has approximately 70,000 clones, with 60% to 75% found just once. CDR3 size: 15 residues. Germline V gene data show CDR1 as MNHEY and CDR2 as SVGAGI. V lost 8 bases and J 0 bases, leaving 16 bases between the germline ends. What was sequenced was PBMCs. V and J are TRBV6-5 and TRBJ1-1, with D hard to call. This sequence was found in a male donor in good health and CMV-seropositive. The CDR3 loop reads CASLTGGPMNTEAFF. The CDR3 nucleotides are TGTGCCAGCTTAACTGGAGGGCCGATGAACACTGAAGCTTTCTTT.